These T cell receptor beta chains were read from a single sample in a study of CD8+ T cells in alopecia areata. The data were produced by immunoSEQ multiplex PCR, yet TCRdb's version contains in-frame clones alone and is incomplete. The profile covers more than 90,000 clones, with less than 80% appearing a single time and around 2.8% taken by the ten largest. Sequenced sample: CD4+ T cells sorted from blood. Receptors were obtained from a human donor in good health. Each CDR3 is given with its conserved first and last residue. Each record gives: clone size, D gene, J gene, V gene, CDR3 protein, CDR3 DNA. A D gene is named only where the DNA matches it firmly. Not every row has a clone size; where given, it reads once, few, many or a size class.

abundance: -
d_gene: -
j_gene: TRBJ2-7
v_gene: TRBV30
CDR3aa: CAWSVWGAVQYF
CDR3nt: TGTGCCTGGAGTGTATGGGGGGCGGTGCAGTACTTC

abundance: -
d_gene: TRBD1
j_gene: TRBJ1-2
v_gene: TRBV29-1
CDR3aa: CSVRQGIGRGYTF
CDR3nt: TGCAGCGTCAGACAGGGCATAGGACGAGGCTACACCTTC

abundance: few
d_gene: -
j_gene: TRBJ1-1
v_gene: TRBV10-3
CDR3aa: CAIRATMNTEAFF
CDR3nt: TGTGCCATCAGAGCGACAATGAACACTGAAGCTTTCTTT

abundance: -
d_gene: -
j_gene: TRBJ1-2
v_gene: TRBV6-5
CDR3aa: CASSSTGGTGYTF
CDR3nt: TGTGCCAGCAGCAGCACGGGCGGGACTGGCTACACCTTC

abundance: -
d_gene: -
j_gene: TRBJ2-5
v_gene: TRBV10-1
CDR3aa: CATAGDWASGTQYF
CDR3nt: TGCGCCACCGCCGGGGACTGGGCGTCTGGAACCCAGTACTTC

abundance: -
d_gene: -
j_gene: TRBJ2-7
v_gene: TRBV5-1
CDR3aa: CASSRDGSYEQYF
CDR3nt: TGCGCCAGCTCTCGGGACGGCTCCTACGAGCAGTACTTC

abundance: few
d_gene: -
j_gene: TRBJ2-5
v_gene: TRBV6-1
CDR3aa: CASRGTVLEETQYF
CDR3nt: TGTGCCAGCCGCGGGACAGTCCTTGAAGAGACCCAGTACTTC

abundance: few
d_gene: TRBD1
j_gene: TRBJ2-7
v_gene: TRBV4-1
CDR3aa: CASSNRQGTYEQYF
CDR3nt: TGCGCCAGCAGCAACCGACAGGGAACCTACGAGCAGTACTTC

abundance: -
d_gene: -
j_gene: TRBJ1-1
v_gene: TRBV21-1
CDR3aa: CASLRLYGPVNTEAFF
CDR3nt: TGTGCCAGCCTGCGCCTGTACGGGCCGGTGAACACTGAAGCTTTCTTT

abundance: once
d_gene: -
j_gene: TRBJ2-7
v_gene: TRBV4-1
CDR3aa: CASSPDLTRGTREQYF
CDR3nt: TGCGCCAGCAGCCCGGATTTGACCAGGGGCACGCGGGAGCAGTACTTC

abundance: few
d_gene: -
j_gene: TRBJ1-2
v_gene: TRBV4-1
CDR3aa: CASSRDGNYGYTF
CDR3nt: TGCGCCAGCAGTCGGGACGGCAACTATGGCTACACCTTC

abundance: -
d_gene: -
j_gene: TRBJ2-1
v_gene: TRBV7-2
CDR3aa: CAIGEREFF
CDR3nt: TGTGCCATCGGGGAACGGGAGTTCTTC

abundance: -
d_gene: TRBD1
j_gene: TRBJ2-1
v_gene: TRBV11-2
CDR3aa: CASSSGQGSEQFF
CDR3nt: TGTGCCAGCAGCTCTGGACAGGGTTCAGAGCAGTTCTTC

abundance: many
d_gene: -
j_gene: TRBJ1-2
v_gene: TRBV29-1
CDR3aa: CSVITWGPDGVYGYTF
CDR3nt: TGCAGCGTTATTACCTGGGGGCCGGATGGTGTCTATGGCTACACCTTC

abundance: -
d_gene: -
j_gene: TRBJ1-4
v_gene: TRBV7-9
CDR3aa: CASSLSPPIGEKLFF
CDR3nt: TGTGCCAGCAGCTTAAGTCCTCCGATCGGTGAAAAACTGTTTTTT